A single sample is the source of the 16 T cell receptor delta chains below, sequenced in a study of Vδ1+ human thymocytes. No antigens are known for them. Study results and caveats: In the thymus, TRG and TRD repertoires looked highly polyclonal with Gaussian CDR3 lengths.

RNA was extracted from the cells and then reverse transcribed. Pooled V-gene forward primers with one constant-region reverse primer generated the CDR3 amplicons by multiplex PCR. TCRdb re-called the multiplex PCR reads with CATT. Of some 54,000 delta-chain clones listed, less than 20% were seen once; the top ten hold 0.5%. Input material: Vdelta1+ gamma-delta thymocytes from the thymus. Stated subset: FACS-sorted CD3+ TCRalphabeta- TCRVdelta1+ TCRVdelta2- thymocytes. Every receptor here comes from a boy in the first two years of life who had congenital heart surgery.

The chain is built from TRDV1 and TRDJ1, with D possibly matching TRDD3 (6 bases). Germline-derived CDR1 and CDR2 are TSWWSYY and QGS. V lost 0 bases, J lost 0 bases, and 17 bases lay in between. The CDR3 has 18 amino acids. The CDR3 protein is CALGELRKRGTNTDKLIF. CDR3 nucleotide sequence: TGTGCTCTTGGGGAACTACGTAAGCGGGGGACCAACACCGATAAACTCATCTTT.

The V gene is TRDV1, the J gene TRDJ1, with D perhaps matching TRDD2 or TRDD3 (5 bases each). The CDR3 contains 18 residues. Trimming removed 1 base at V and 7 bases at J, with 25 bases between. CDR1 and CDR2 (germline): TSWWSYY, QGS. The CDR3 sequence is CALGERAYRRIINAKLIF. The DNA of the CDR3 is TGTGCTCTTGGGGAACGGGCCTACCGCCGGATAATTAATGCTAAACTCATCTTT.

This chain uses TRDV1 with TRDJ1, with 13 positions matching TRDD3. The CDR3 length is 17 residues. Germline values: CDR1 TSWWSYY, CDR2 QGS. J gave up 10 bases and V 2 bases, and 13 bases lay outside the gene matches. The CDR3: CALGEKGYWGIRRPLIF. CDR3 nucleotide sequence: TGTGCTCTTGGGGAAAAGGGATACTGGGGGATACGAAGGCCACTCATCTTT.

The J gene is TRDJ1, the V gene TRDV2; 9 positions match TRDD3. In germline, CDR1 is GEAIGNYY, CDR2 EKD. V shed 5 bases and J 0 bases; nucleotides not matched to a gene: 45. This CDR3 contains 28 residues. CDR3 nucleotides: TGTGCCTGTGCCCCGCCACCTCTTATCTCGGTCGAACCCCTAAGTACTGGGGGACTCCCACCGGACACCGATAAACTCATCTTT. It yields the protein CACAPPPLISVEPLSTGGLPPDTDKLIF.

The rearrangement links TRDV1 to TRDJ1; 7 bases line up with TRDD2. V dropped 5 bases and J dropped 3; count of bases not matched to a gene: 27. CDR1 and CDR2 from the germline V gene are TSWWSYY and QGS. This CDR3 has 21 amino acids. CDR3 in amino acids: CALGTYDQLPMGRIRPDKLIF. The CDR3 coding sequence is TGTGCTCTTGGGACTTATGACCAGCTTCCTATGGGACGGATCCGCCCCGATAAACTCATCTTT.

V usage is TRDV1 and J usage is TRDJ1, with TRDD3 as a possible D gene (5 bases). The CDR3 covers 17 residues. Trimming took 4 bases from V and 0 from J, leaving 18 bases between them. Germline CDR1 TSWWSYY, CDR2 QGS. CDR3 nucleotide sequence: TGTGCTCTTGGGGCCCCTGGGCCCGGGGGGGACACCGATAAACTCATCTTT. Protein product: CALGAPGPGGDTDKLIF.

This chain links TRDV1 with TRDJ1; tentative D call: TRDD3 (6 bases). This CDR3 region has 15 residues. CDR1 is TSWWSYY, CDR2 QGS, per germline. Trimming left V 5 bases short and J 6 bases short, with 19 bases between. The CDR3 spells CALGKGGTGMNKLIF. Written as DNA, the CDR3 is TGTGCTCTTGGGAAGGGAGGCACGGGGATGAATAAACTCATCTTT.

This sequence joins TRDV1 and TRDJ1; no clear D. There are 21 residues in the CDR3. The germline gives CDR1 TSWWSYY, CDR2 QGS. The V end was cut by 0 bases, the J end by 1 base, with 27 bases between. This CDR3 reads CALGELFPSRFSPFSTDKLIF. In DNA, the CDR3 is TGTGCTCTTGGGGAACTTTTCCCCTCCCGCTTCTCTCCCTTTTCCACCGATAAACTCATCTTT.

The J gene is TRDJ1, the V gene TRDV1; TRDD3 matches 7 bases. Germline CDR1 reads TSWWSYY; CDR2 reads QGS. This CDR3 contains 17 residues. The V and J ends lost 0 bases and 1 base, in that order; junction bases with no gene match: 8. The CDR3 loop reads CALGELGLGVPTDKLIF. CDR3 in DNA: TGTGCTCTTGGGGAACTGGGTCTGGGGGTTCCCACCGATAAACTCATCTTT.

This clone came up many times. The chain joins TRDV2 to TRDJ1; tentatively, D is TRDD3 (5 bases). The germline CDR1 and CDR2 sequences are GEAIGNYY and EKD. The CDR3 consists of 16 residues. V was pared by 0 bases and J by 11 bases, with 24 bases between. In DNA, the CDR3 is TGTGCCTGTGACACCGGCGATACACTTTATCAGTTTACTCTCATCTTT. Its translation is CACDTGDTLYQFTLIF.

V usage is TRDV1 and J usage is TRDJ1; 9 nucleotides match TRDD3. Germline CDR1 and CDR2: TSWWSYY and QGS. The CDR3 sequence is 24 residues long. Germline trimming cut 3 bases from V and 0 bases from J; bases unmatched to any gene: 29. The DNA of the CDR3 is TGTGCTCTTGGGGACTACCCTGGGCCTCCTAAAGTACTGGGGATACGGGAGTACACCGATAAACTCATCTTT. Encoded protein: CALGDYPGPPKVLGIREYTDKLIF.

This clone was found a few times. V gene TRDV1 combines with J gene TRDJ1; perhaps TRDD3 as D (5 bases). The V end was cut by 5 bases, the J end by 2 bases, with 18 bases between. The germline V gene has CDR1 TSWWSYY and CDR2 QGS. The CDR3 is 16 residues long. CDR3: CALGSVPGGSTDKLIF. The DNA of the CDR3 is TGTGCTCTTGGGTCCGTACCGGGGGGGTCTACCGATAAACTCATCTTT.

This clone was counted a few times. V usage is TRDV1 and J usage is TRDJ1; 9 bases fit TRDD3. Germline CDR1 is TSWWSYY and CDR2 is QGS. CDR3 size: 17 residues. The V gene end was trimmed by 1 base and the J gene end by 1 base; junction bases not matched to a gene: 7. The CDR3 loop reads CALGERCSGIRTDKLIF. CDR3 DNA sequence: TGTGCTCTTGGGGAACGTTGCTCGGGGATACGCACCGATAAACTCATCTTT.

Concerning this clone itself: The identical CDR3 is also encoded by other nucleotide sequences in the sample. The gene calls are TRDV1 and TRDJ1; D is undetermined. CDR1 TSWWSYY and CDR2 QGS come from the germline V gene. This CDR3 is 14 amino acids long. V gave up 1 base and J gave up 0 bases, with 6 bases separating them. This CDR3 is CALGERRYTDKLIF. Here the CDR3 DNA reads TGTGCTCTTGGGGAACGTAGGTACACCGATAAACTCATCTTT.

The chain joins TRDV1 to TRDJ2; tentative D call: TRDD2 (8 bases). The V end was cut by 8 bases, the J end by 2 bases, with 33 bases between. The CDR3 is 21 residues long. The germline V gene has CDR1 TSWWSYY and CDR2 QGS. CDR3 sequence reads: CALWQTLPTLRLGGLTAQLFF. DNA of the CDR3: TGTGCTCTTTGGCAAACTCTTCCTACATTACGCCTGGGGGGATTGACAGCACAACTCTTCTTT.

The chain carries TRDV1 and TRDJ1; D unresolved. The V gene lost 0 bases and the J gene lost 3 bases, with 11 bases spanning the gap. CDR1 is TSWWSYY, CDR2 QGS, per germline. The CDR3 extends over 15 amino acids. CDR3 nucleotides: TGTGCTCTTGGGGAACTGGCGAGAAGGGCCGATAAACTCATCTTT. This sequence encodes CALGELARRADKLIF.